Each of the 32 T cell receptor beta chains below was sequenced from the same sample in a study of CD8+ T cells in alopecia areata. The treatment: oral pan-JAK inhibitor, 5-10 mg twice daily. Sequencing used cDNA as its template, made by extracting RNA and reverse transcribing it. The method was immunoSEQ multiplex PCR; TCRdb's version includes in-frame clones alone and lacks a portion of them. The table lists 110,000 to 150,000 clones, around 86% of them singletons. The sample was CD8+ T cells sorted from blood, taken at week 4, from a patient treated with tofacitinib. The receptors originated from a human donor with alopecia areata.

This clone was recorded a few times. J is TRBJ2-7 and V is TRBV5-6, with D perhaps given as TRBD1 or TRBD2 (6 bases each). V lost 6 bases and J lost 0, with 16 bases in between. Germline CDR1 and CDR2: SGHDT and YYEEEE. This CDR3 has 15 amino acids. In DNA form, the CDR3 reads TGTGCCAGCACCGAAGGGGGGTTTAGCTCCTACGAGCAGTACTTC. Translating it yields CASTEGGFSSYEQYF.

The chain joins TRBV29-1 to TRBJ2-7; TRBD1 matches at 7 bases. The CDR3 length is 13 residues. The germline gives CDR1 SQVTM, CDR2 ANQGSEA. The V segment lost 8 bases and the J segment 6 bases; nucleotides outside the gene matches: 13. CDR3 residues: CSILTGKSGEQYF. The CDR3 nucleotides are TGCAGCATCCTGACAGGGAAGTCGGGCGAGCAGTACTTC.

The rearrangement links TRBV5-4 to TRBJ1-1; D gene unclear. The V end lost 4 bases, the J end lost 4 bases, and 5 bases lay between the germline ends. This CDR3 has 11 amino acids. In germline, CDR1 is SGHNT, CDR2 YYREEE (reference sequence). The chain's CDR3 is CASSDGTEAFF. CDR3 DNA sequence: TGTGCCAGCAGCGACGGCACTGAAGCTTTCTTT.

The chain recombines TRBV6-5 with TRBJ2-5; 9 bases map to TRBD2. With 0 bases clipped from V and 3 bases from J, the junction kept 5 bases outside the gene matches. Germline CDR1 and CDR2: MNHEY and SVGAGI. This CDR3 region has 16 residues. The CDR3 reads CASSYSASGTKETQYF. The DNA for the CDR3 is TGTGCCAGCAGTTACTCGGCTAGCGGGACTAAAGAGACCCAGTACTTC.

The chain's CDR3 is CSVELLGNVLTF. The CDR3 DNA is TGCAGCGTTGAATTACTGGGCAACGTCCTGACTTTC. The V gene is TRBV29-1, the J gene TRBJ2-6; D gene ambiguous. This CDR3 contains 12 residues. Trimming cost V 2 bases and J 9 bases, with 8 bases left between them. The germline gives CDR1 SQVTM, CDR2 ANQGSEA.

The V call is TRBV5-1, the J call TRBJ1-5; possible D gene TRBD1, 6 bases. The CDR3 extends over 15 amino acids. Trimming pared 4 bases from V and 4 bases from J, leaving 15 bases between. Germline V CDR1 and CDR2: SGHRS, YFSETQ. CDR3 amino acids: CASSPGGGPNQPQHF. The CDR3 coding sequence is TGCGCCAGCAGCCCGGGTGGGGGGCCAAATCAGCCCCAGCATTTT.

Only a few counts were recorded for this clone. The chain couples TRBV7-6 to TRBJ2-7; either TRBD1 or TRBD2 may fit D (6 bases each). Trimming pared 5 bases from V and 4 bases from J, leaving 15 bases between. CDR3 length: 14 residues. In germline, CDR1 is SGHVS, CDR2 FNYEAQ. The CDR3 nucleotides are TGTGCCAGCAGCCTTGGGGGGCCGGAGTACGAGCAGTACTTC. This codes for CASSLGGPEYEQYF. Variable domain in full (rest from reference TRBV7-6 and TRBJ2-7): GAGVSQSPRYKVTKRGQDVALRCDPISGHVSLYWYRQALGQGPEFLTYFNYEAQQDKSGLPNDRFSAERPEGSISTLTIQRTEQRDSAMYRCASSLGGPEYEQYFGPGTRLTVT.

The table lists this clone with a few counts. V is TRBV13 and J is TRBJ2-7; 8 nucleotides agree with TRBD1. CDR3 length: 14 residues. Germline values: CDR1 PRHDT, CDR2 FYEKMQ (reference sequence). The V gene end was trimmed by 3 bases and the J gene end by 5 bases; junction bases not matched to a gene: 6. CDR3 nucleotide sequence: TGTGCCAGCAGCTTTTGGCAGGGGGCCCACGAGCAGTACTTC. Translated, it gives CASSFWQGAHEQYF. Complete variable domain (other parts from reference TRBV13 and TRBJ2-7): AAGVIQSPRHLIKEKRETATLKCYPIPRHDTVYWYQQGPGQDPQFLISFYEKMQSDKGSIPDRFSAQQFSDYHSELNMSSLELGDSALYFCASSFWQGAHEQYFGPGTRLTVT.

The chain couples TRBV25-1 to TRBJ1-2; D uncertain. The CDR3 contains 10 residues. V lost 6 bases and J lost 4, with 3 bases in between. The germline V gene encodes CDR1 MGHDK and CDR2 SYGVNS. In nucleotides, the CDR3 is TGTGCCAGCAGCGGCTATGGCTACACCTTC. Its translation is CASSGYGYTF.

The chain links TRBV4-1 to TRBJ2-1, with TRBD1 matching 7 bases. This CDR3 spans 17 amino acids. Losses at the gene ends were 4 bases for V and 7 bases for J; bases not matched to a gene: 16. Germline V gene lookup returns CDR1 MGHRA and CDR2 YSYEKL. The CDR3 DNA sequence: TGCGCCAGCAGCCCGCCGTCCTATGGACAGGAGAGAAATGAGCAGTTCTTC. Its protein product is CASSPPSYGQERNEQFF.

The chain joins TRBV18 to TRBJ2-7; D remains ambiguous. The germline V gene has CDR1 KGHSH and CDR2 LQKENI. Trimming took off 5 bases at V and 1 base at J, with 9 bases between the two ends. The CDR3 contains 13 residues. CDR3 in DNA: TGTGCCAGCTCAGCCCGGTCTTCCTACGAGCAGTACTTC. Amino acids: CASSARSSYEQYF.

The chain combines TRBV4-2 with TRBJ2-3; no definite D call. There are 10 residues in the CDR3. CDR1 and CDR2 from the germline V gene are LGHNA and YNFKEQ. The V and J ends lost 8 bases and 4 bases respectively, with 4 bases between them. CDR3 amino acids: CASGADTQYF. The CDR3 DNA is TGTGCCAGCGGGGCAGATACGCAGTATTTT.

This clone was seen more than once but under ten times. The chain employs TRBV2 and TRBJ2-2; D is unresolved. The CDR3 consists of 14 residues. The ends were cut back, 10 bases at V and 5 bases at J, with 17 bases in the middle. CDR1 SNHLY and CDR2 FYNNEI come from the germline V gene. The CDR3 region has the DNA TGTGCCACCATAAAGCCAACGAGTACCGGGGAGCTGTTTTTT. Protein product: CATIKPTSTGELFF.

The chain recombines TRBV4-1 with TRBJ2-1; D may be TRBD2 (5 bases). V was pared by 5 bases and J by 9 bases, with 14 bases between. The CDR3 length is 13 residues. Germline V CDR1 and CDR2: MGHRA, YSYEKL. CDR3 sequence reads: CASSAIERGEQFF. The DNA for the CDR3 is TGCGCCAGCAGCGCCATTGAACGGGGTGAGCAGTTCTTC.

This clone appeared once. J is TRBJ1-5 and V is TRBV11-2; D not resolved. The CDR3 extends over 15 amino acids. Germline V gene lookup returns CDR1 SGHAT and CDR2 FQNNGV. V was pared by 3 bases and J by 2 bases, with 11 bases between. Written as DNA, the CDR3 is TGTGCCAGCAGCTTGGGAGGGTATGGCAATCAGCCCCAGCATTTT. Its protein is CASSLGGYGNQPQHF.

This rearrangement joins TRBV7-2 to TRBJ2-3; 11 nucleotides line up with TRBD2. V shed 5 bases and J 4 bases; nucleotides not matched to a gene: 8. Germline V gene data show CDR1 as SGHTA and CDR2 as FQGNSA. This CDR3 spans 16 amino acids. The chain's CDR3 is CASSVLAGGVSDTQYF. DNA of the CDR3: TGTGCCAGCAGCGTCCTAGCGGGGGGCGTCTCAGATACGCAGTATTTT. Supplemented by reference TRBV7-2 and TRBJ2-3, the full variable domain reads GAGVSQSPSNKVTEKGKDVELRCDPISGHTALYWYRQSLGQGLEFLIYFQGNSAPDKSGLPSDRFSAERTGGSVSTLTIQRTQQEDSAVYLCASSVLAGGVSDTQYFGPGTRLTVL.

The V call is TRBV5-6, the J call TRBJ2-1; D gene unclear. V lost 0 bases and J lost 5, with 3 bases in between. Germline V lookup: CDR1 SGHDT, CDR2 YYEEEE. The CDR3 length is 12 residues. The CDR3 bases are TGTGCCAGCAGCTTGGGAGACAATGAGCAGTTCTTC. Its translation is CASSLGDNEQFF.

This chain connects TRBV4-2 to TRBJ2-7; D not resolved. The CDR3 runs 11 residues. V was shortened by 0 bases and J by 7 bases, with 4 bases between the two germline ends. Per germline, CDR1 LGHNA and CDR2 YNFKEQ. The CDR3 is CASSQDREQYF. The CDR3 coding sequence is TGTGCCAGCAGCCAAGACCGGGAGCAGTACTTC.

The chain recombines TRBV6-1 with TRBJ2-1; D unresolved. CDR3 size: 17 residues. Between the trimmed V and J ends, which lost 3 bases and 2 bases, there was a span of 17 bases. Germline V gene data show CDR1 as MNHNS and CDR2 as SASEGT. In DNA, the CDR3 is TGTGCCAGCAGTGATTTAGTCGGTGGGCCGACCTACAATGAGCAGTTCTTC. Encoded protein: CASSDLVGGPTYNEQFF.

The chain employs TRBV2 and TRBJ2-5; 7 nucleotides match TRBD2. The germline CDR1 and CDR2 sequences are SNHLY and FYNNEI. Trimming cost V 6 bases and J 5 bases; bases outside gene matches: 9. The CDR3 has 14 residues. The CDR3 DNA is TGTGCCAGCAGGGAGGGCGGGAGCTGGGAGACCCAGTACTTC. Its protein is CASREGGSWETQYF.

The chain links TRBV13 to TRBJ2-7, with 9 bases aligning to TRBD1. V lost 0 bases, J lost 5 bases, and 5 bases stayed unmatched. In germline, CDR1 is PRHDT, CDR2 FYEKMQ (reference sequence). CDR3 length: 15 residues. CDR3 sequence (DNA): TGTGCCAGCAGCTTAGGCCTGGGACAGGGAGACGAGCAGTACTTC. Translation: CASSLGLGQGDEQYF.

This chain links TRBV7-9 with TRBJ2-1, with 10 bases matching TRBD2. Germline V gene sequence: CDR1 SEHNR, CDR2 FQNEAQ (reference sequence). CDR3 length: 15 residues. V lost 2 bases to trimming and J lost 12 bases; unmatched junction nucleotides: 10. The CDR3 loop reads CASSLFEREGRVQFF. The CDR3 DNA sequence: TGTGCCAGCAGCTTATTCGAGCGGGAGGGCCGGGTGCAGTTCTTC.

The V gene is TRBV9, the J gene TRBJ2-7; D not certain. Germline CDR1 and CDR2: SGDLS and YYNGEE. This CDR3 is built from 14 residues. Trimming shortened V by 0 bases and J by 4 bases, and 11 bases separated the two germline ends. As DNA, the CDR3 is TGTGCCAGCAGCGTAGGGCCACAGAATTACGAGCAGTACTTC. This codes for CASSVGPQNYEQYF.

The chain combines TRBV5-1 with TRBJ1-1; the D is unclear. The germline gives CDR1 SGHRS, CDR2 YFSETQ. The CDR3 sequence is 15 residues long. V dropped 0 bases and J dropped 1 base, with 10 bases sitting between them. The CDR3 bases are TGCGCCAGCAGCTTGGTCTCGGAACGGAACACTGAAGCTTTCTTT. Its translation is CASSLVSERNTEAFF.

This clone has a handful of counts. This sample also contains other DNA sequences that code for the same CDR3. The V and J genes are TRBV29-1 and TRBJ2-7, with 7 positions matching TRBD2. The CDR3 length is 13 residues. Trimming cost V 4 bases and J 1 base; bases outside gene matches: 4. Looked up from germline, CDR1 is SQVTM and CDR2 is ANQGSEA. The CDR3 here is CSVVPSGSYEQYF. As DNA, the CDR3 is TGCAGCGTTGTCCCTAGCGGTTCCTACGAGCAGTACTTC.

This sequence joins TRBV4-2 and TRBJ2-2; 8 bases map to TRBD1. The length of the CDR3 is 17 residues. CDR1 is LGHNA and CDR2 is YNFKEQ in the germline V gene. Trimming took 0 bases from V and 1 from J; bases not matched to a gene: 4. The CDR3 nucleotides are TGTGCCAGCAGCCAAGAAGGAGGGACAGGGAACACCGGGGAGCTGTTTTTT. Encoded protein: CASSQEGGTGNTGELFF.

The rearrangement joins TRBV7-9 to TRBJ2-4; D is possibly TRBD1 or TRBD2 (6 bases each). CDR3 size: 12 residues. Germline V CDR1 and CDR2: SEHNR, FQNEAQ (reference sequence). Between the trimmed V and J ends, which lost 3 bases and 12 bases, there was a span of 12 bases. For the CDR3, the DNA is TGTGCCAGCAGCTTGGCCGGGGGCCATCAGTACTTC. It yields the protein CASSLAGGHQYF.

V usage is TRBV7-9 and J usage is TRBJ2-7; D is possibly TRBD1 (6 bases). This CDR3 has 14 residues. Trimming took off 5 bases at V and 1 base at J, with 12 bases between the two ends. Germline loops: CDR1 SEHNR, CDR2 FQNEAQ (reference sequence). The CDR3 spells CASSAKGVSYEQYF. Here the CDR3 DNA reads TGTGCCAGCAGCGCAAAGGGGGTTTCCTACGAGCAGTACTTC. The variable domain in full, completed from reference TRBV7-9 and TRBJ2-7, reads DTGVSQNPRHKITKRGQNVTFRCDPISEHNRLYWYRQTLGQGPEFLTYFQNEAQLEKSRLLSDRFSAERPKGSFSTLEIQRTEQGDSAMYLCASSAKGVSYEQYFGPGTRLTVT.

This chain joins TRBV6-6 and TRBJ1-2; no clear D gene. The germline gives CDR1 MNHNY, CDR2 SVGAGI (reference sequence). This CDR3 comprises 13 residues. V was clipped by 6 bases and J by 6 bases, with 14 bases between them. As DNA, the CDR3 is TGTGCCAGCAGCCGAATACAGCGGGATGGCTACACCTTC. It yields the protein CASSRIQRDGYTF.

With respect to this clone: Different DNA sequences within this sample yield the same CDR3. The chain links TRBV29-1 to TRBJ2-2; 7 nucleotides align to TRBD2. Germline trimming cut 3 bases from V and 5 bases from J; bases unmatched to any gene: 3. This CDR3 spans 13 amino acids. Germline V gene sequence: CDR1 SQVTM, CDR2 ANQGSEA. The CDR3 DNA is TGCAGCGTTGAGGAGGGAGGGACCGGGGAGCTGTTTTTT. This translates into CSVEEGGTGELFF.

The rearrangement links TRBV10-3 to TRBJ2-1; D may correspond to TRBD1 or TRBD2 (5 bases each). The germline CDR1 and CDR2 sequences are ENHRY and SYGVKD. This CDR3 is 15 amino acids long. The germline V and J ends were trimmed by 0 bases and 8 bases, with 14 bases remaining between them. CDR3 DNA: TGTGCCATCAGTGAGTCCCTGGGGGAGAGCCATGAGCAGTTCTTC. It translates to CAISESLGESHEQFF.

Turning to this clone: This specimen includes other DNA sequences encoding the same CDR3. Here the CDR3 reads CASSVEGNTGELFF. CDR3 bases: TGTGCCAGCAGCGTAGAGGGGAACACCGGGGAGCTGTTTTTT. The chain recombines TRBV9 with TRBJ2-2; D is uncertain. The V end lost 0 bases, the J end lost 1 base, and 4 bases lay between the germline ends. The CDR3 runs 14 residues. Germline CDR1 is SGDLS and CDR2 is YYNGEE.